This T cell receptor (beta chain) is from a study of neurological immune-mediated disorders. General study points: TCR clonal expansion peaked in HTLV-1-associated myelopathy patients and was lowest in multiple sclerosis patients. There was no clinical or MRI feature that was associated with the multiple sclerosis repertoire cluster.

TCRdb itself ran the 5' RACE reads through MiXCR, one entry per CDR3 protein. The data show about 55,000 distinct CDR3 sequences, 4.2% seen once. This clonotype was seen at least ten times. What it recognizes is unknown. The germline gives CDR1 SNHLY, CDR2 FYNNEI. This CDR3 has 13 residues. Trimming removed 6 bases from V and 11 bases from J; junction bases left unmatched: 10. Sequenced sample: PBMCs. The sequence derives from a man in his fifties or sixties with multiple sclerosis. The V and J genes are TRBV2 and TRBJ2-7; TRBD1 aligns across 10 bases. CDR3 nucleotide sequence: TGTGCCAGCAGCCCGGGACAGGGGACCCGGAAGTACTTC. Its translation is CASSPGQGTRKYF. Full variable domain (outside the CDR3, taken from reference TRBV2 and TRBJ2-7): EPEVTQTPSHQVTQMGQEVILRCVPISNHLYFYWYRQILGQKVEFLVSFYNNEISEKSEIFDDQFSVERPDGSNFTLKIRSTKLEDSAMYFCASSPGQGTRKYFGPGTRLTVT.